This T cell receptor beta chain came from a study of blood T cells in healthy people across ages. A word on this clonotype: Its matching antigen is unknown.

Then a second PCR, running roughly 7 to 11 cycles, was carried out with a sample-barcoded 5' primer and a J-beta primer mix. From the 5' RACE reads, TCRdb called clonotypes with MiXCR, one entry per CDR3 protein. The table records about 1.5 million distinct CDR3 sequences, 42% of them present only once. The CDR3 totals 14 residues. Trimming took off 5 bases at V and 6 bases at J, with 15 bases between the two ends. Findings of the study overall: The CMV status of each donor remained undetermined, and this could have confounded shifts in expanded clonotypes. Versus aged donors, long-lived donors had higher diversity and more naive CD4+ cells. The lack of PBMC sorting stopped any conclusive naive versus antigen-experienced comparison.

This chain connects TRBV12-3 or TRBV12-4 to TRBJ2-3, with D unresolved. This clonotype originated in a woman in her late teens or twenties in good health. The sample comprised blood. CDR3 sequence (DNA): TGTGCCAGCAGTGTAGAAGAGACATATGATACGCAGTATTTT. Amino acids: CASSVEETYDTQYF.